The rows below give T cell receptor beta chains drawn from one sample of a study of blood T cell repertoires in COVID-19. TCRdb's table, derived via immunoSEQ multiplex PCR, lists solely in-frame clones and lacks some. The sample lists a few hundred thousand clones, about 90% occurring once. Sequenced: PBMCs or T cells enriched from blood (not recorded which). The receptors shown here come from a man aged 18 to 29 who had recovered from COVID-19. Both conserved end residues are part of each CDR3. The D gene is left open where the match is weak. Rows give clone size only sometimes, using once, few, many, or a class for an expanded clone.

J	D	V	size	CDR3	DNA
TRBJ2-1	.	TRBV7-2	.	CASSSPGLAANEQFF	TGTGCCAGCAGCTCGCCGGGACTCGCCGCAAATGAGCAGTTCTTC
TRBJ1-3	.	TRBV5-5	.	CASSLSGNTIYF	TGTGCCAGCAGTCTGTCGGGAAACACCATATATTTT
TRBJ2-5	TRBD2	TRBV3-1/TRBV3-2	.	CASSPLAGELETQYF	TGTGCCAGCAGCCCACTAGCGGGGGAACTTGAGACCCAGTACTTC
TRBJ1-5	.	TRBV28	.	CASSFGVVSQPQHF	TGTGCCAGCAGTTTTGGAGTAGTGTCTCAGCCCCAGCATTTT
TRBJ2-1	TRBD2	TRBV27	few	CASRRRGVAGGRSYNEQFF	TGTGCCAGCAGGAGACGGGGGGTAGCGGGAGGGAGAAGCTACAATGAGCAGTTCTTC
TRBJ2-1	TRBD2	TRBV2	.	CASSSLREGVNEQFF	TGTGCCAGCAGTTCCCTTCGGGAGGGGGTCAATGAGCAGTTCTTC
TRBJ2-7	.	TRBV10-3	.	CAISLTGSVNEQYF	TGTGCCATCAGTCTGACAGGAAGTGTGAACGAGCAGTACTTC
TRBJ2-2	.	TRBV3-1/TRBV3-2	.	CASSPESISGTGELFF	TGTGCCAGCAGCCCAGAATCTATTAGCGGCACCGGGGAGCTGTTTTTT
TRBJ1-5	TRBD1	TRBV27	.	CASRVQGGAGQPQHF	TGTGCCAGCAGAGTACAGGGGGGGGCGGGTCAGCCCCAGCATTTT
TRBJ2-3	.	TRBV28	.	CASSLSRQPRTDTQYF	TGTGCCAGCAGTTTAAGCCGACAGCCTAGGACAGATACGCAGTATTTT
TRBJ1-6	.	TRBV7-9	.	CASSLASYNSPLHF	TGTGCCAGCAGTCTGGCCTCCTATAATTCACCCCTCCACTTT
TRBJ2-1	.	TRBV10-3	.	CAISASNNEQFF	TGTGCCATCAGTGCCAGTAATAATGAGCAGTTCTTC
TRBJ1-4	TRBD1	TRBV4-1	.	CASSRQGGKEKLFF	TGCGCCAGCAGCCGACAGGGAGGAAAGGAAAAACTGTTTTTT
TRBJ1-1	.	TRBV7-9	.	CASSLDAGGALNTEAFF	TGTGCCAGCAGCTTAGATGCTGGGGGCGCGTTGAACACTGAAGCTTTCTTT
TRBJ2-7	TRBD2	TRBV18	.	CASSPVAGTSSLDGQYF	TGTGCCAGCTCACCGGTAGCGGGGACCAGTTCCTTGGACGGTCAGTACTTC
TRBJ1-4	TRBD1	TRBV2	.	CASSDIGTANEKLFF	TGTGCCAGCAGTGATATCGGGACAGCCAATGAAAAACTGTTTTTT
TRBJ2-3	.	TRBV5-1	.	CASSLVPGIDTQYF	TGCGCCAGCAGCTTGGTTCCAGGGATTGATACGCAGTATTTT
TRBJ1-1	.	TRBV21-1	.	CASSNSGGVNTEAFF	TGTGCCAGCAGCAATTCGGGAGGAGTGAACACTGAAGCTTTCTTT
TRBJ2-3	TRBD2	TRBV10-3	.	CAISEVAGGYTDTQYF	TGTGCCATCAGTGAGGTGGCGGGAGGCTACACAGATACGCAGTATTTT
TRBJ2-7	TRBD1	TRBV30	.	CAWSKGADEQYF	TGTGCCTGGAGTAAGGGGGCGGACGAGCAGTACTTC